Listed below are T cell receptor beta chains from one sample, sequenced in a study of read filtering for tumor transcriptome and immune sequencing. TCRdb re-called the reads through MiXCR, storing one row per CDR3 protein. The table shows 50,000 to 65,000 distinct CDR3 sequences, with approximately 13% occurring only once. The sequenced sample consisted of a population of CD138-negative cells sorted from bone marrow. The receptor source for this set is a donor at least 40 years old with multiple myeloma. Both conserved end residues are part of each CDR3. A D gene is named only where the DNA matches it firmly. For some rows the clone size is stated as once, few or many, or as a class when expanded; others skip it.

many	TRBV6-2/TRBV6-3	TRBJ2-7	NA	TGTGCCAGCAGCGAGTGGGGTTACTACGAGCAGTACTTC	CASSEWGYYEQYF
NA	TRBV28	TRBJ1-4	TRBD1	TGTGCCAGCAGTTTTGGGACAGGGGGTGAAAAACTGTTTTTT	CASSFGTGGEKLFF
many	TRBV6-5	TRBJ2-2	NA	TGTGCCAGCAGGTACCCCCACACAGCGAACACCGGGGAGCTGTTTTTT	CASRYPHTANTGELFF
many	TRBV20-1	TRBJ1-2	NA	TGCAGTGCTAGAGATGGGCAGGGCCCCTATGGCTACACCTTC	CSARDGQGPYGYTF
many	TRBV20-1	TRBJ2-5	TRBD1	TGCAGTGCTAGCCTGACAGGGGGCCGGGAGACCCAGTACTTC	CSASLTGGRETQYF
once	TRBV5-1	TRBJ2-5	NA	TGCGCCAGCAGCCCGATTGCTGGTCTCCAAGAGACCCAGTACTTC	CASSPIAGLQETQYF
once	TRBV13	TRBJ2-7	NA	TGTGCCAGCAGCCATGCCGACAGGACCTACGAGCAGTACTTC	CASSHADRTYEQYF
many	TRBV5-4	TRBJ2-7	NA	TGTGCCAGCAGCTTGGGCCATAGGGACGAGCAGTACTTC	CASSLGHRDEQYF
NA	TRBV7-3	TRBJ2-1	TRBD2	TGTGCCAGCAGCCCTCAAGAGGGAGGGCGGAATGAGCTGTTTTTC	CASSPQEGGRNELFF
few	TRBV4-1	TRBJ1-1	NA	TGCGCCAGCAGCCTACCGGGGGCGCCTGGCACTGAAGCTTTCTTT	CASSLPGAPGTEAFF
many	TRBV5-1	TRBJ2-2	NA	TGCGCCAGCAGCTTTTACCCCCAGAAGGACGCGAACACCGGGGAGCTGTTTTTT	CASSFYPQKDANTGELFF
many	TRBV6-1	TRBJ1-4	NA	TGTGCCAGCAGATCCCTAGGGTTTACGGGGGAAAAACTGTTTTTT	CASRSLGFTGEKLFF
many	TRBV7-3	TRBJ2-3	NA	TGTGCCAGCAGCCCTGACTACCGAGATACGCAGTATTTT	CASSPDYRDTQYF
NA	TRBV3-1	TRBJ2-7	TRBD2	TGTGCCAGCAGCTCCATGACTAGCGGGGGTACCTACGAGCAGTACTTC	CASSSMTSGGTYEQYF
many	TRBV20-1	TRBJ2-5	TRBD2	TGCAGTGCTAGAGTCGGGGGGGGTCAAGAGACCCAGTACTTC	CSARVGGGQETQYF
many	TRBV12-3/TRBV12-4	TRBJ1-4	TRBD1	TGTGCCAGCGGGCTACAGGGGCAGGGGGAAAAACTGTTTTTT	CASGLQGQGEKLFF
many	TRBV20-1	TRBJ1-1	NA	TGCAGTGCTAGAGAGAGGAGAGGGATCGGTATGGACACTGAAGCTTTCTTT	CSARERRGIGMDTEAFF
few	TRBV15	TRBJ2-2	NA	TGTGCCACCAGCAGAGGACTTAGCGGGGAGCTGTTTTTT	CATSRGLSGELFF
many	TRBV6-6	TRBJ2-7	NA	TGTGCCAGCAGTTACGACCCCCCGTACGAGCAGTACTTC	CASSYDPPYEQYF
many	TRBV30	TRBJ2-5	NA	TGTGCCTGGAGTGTACGGGAGACCCAGTACTTC	CAWSVRETQYF
many	TRBV29-1	TRBJ2-5	NA	TGCAGCGTCTCAAACCGGGACAACGGAGCTTTGGAGACCCAGTACTTC	CSVSNRDNGALETQYF
many	TRBV20-1	TRBJ1-5	NA	TGCAGTGCTGATGGGGAGATAAGCAATCAGCCCCAGCATTTT	CSADGEISNQPQHF
many	TRBV6-1	TRBJ2-1	TRBD1	TGTGCCAGCAGTTGGGACAGTGCCTACAATGAGCAGTTCTTC	CASSWDSAYNEQFF
many	TRBV20-1	TRBJ2-3	TRBD2	TGCAGTGCCGACCCCCTAGCGGGGGCCAATGGAGGAGATACGCAGTATTTT	CSADPLAGANGGDTQYF
NA	TRBV6-2/TRBV6-3	TRBJ1-5	NA	TGTGCCAGCAGAGGACCTAATCAGCCCCAGCATTTT	CASRGPNQPQHF
NA	TRBV10-3	TRBJ2-5	TRBD1	TGTGCCATCAGTGATCCGGGACAGGGGCAAGAGACCCAGTACTTC	CAISDPGQGQETQYF
NA	TRBV30	TRBJ2-2	NA	TGTGCCTGGATCCAGGGACGGACCGGGGAGCTGTTTTTT	CAWIQGRTGELFF
many	TRBV5-1	TRBJ2-7	TRBD1	TGCGCCAGCAGCTCGACAGGGGGCGAGTACGAGCAGTACTTC	CASSSTGGEYEQYF
many	TRBV14	TRBJ2-6	TRBD1	TGTGCCAGCAGCCACAAGATGATTGGGACAGGGGTTGGGGCCAACGTCCTGACTTTC	CASSHKMIGTGVGANVLTF
NA	TRBV24-1	TRBJ2-3	TRBD1	TGTGCCACCAGTGATGAAACACGGGACAGGGGGAGAGATACGCAGTGTTTT	CATSDETRDRGRDTQCF
many	TRBV6-5	TRBJ2-5	NA	TGTGCCAGCAGGCGCCCCGGGGTACAAGAGACCCAGTACTTC	CASRRPGVQETQYF
NA	TRBV18	TRBJ2-3	NA	TGTGCCAGCTCGCCTACTAGCACAGTTACGCAGTATTTT	CASSPTSTVTQYF
NA	TRBV6-4	TRBJ1-1	TRBD1	TGTGCCTGCAGCCTGACAGGGGGGAACACTGAAGCTTTCTTT	CACSLTGGNTEAFF
many	TRBV6-5	TRBJ2-7	NA	TGTGCCAGCAGGGACGGGGGATACTCCTACGAGCAGTACTTC	CASRDGGYSYEQYF
NA	TRBV10-3	TRBJ2-1	TRBD1	TGTGCCATCAGTGATTTAGGACAGGGGGGAAATGGGCAGTTCTTC	CAISDLGQGGNGQFF
many	TRBV6-5	TRBJ2-3	NA	TGTGCCAGCAGTTCGCTCGGCGGGGAGGCAGATACGCAGTATTTT	CASSSLGGEADTQYF
many	TRBV12-3/TRBV12-4	TRBJ2-7	NA	TGTGCCAGCAGTAAGCTCCCGAGCTCCTACGAGCAGTACTTC	CASSKLPSSYEQYF
many	TRBV6-1	TRBJ1-2	TRBD1	TGTGCCAGCAGTCCCGGGACAGGGGGCTATGGCTACACCTTC	CASSPGTGGYGYTF
many	TRBV6-4	TRBJ2-3	TRBD2	TGTGCCAGCAGTGACTCCGGGGAGGGTCTTACAGATACGCAGTATTTT	CASSDSGEGLTDTQYF
many	TRBV7-6	TRBJ2-1	TRBD1	TGTGCCAGCAGCTTAGGGACAGGGGGCAATGAGCAGTTCTTC	CASSLGTGGNEQFF
many	TRBV9	TRBJ1-1	NA	TGTGCCAGCAGCGTAGACGTGACAGTGAACACTGAAGCTTTCTTT	CASSVDVTVNTEAFF
many	TRBV3-1	TRBJ2-3	NA	TGTGCCAGCAGCCAAGTGTGGGGGGGGGGCGAGACAGATACGCAGTATTTT	CASSQVWGGGETDTQYF